This TCR beta chain was observed in a study of blood T cell repertoires in COVID-19. At the level of the study: Donors in the United States, Italy and Spain gave samples during acute or convalescent COVID-19. PBMCs, B-cell-depleted T cells, or T cells were the source of the cDNA or gDNA that made up the material.

Deletions cut 0 bases from V and 8 bases from J, with 13 bases between. Germline lookup yields CDR1 KGHDR and CDR2 SFDVKD. The CDR3 contains 15 residues. Authors' analysis steps: The assay estimated nucleated cells by amplifying reference gene primers. Libraries were prepared by immunoSEQ multiplex PCR; TCRdb keeps only in-frame clonotypes and omits some of them. V and J calls and clone size are given by that table; D and trimming were obtained from the DNA. The sample has some 150,000 clones, over 80% seen once; the top ten hold 0.75% to 0.95%. The chain is built from TRBV24-1 and TRBJ2-1, with D possibly TRBD2 on 5 matching bases. Sequencing input: peripheral blood. This TCR came from a woman aged 45 to 65 with acute or convalescent COVID-19. This chain's CDR3 is CATSDLRERMDEQFF. The CDR3 DNA is TGTGCCACCAGTGATTTGAGGGAGCGAATGGATGAGCAGTTCTTC.